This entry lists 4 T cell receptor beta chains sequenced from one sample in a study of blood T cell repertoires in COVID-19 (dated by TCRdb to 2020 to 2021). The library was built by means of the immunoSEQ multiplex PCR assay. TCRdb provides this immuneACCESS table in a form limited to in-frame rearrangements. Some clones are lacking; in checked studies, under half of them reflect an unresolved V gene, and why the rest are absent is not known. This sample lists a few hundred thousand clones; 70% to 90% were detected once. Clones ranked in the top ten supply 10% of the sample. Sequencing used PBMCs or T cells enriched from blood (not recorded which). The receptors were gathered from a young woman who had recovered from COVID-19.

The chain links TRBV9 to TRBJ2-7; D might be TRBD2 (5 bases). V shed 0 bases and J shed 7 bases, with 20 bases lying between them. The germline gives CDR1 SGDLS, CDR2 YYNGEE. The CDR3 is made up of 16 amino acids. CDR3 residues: CASSVGTVRGLGEQYF. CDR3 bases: TGTGCCAGCAGCGTAGGCACGGTACGGGGTCTGGGGGAGCAGTACTTC. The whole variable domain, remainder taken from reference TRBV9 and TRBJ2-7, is DSGVTQTPKHLITATGQRVTLRCSPRSGDLSVYWYQQSLDQGLQFLIQYYNGEERAKGNILERFSAQQFPDLHSELNLSSLELGDSALYFCASSVGTVRGLGEQYFGPGTRLTVT.

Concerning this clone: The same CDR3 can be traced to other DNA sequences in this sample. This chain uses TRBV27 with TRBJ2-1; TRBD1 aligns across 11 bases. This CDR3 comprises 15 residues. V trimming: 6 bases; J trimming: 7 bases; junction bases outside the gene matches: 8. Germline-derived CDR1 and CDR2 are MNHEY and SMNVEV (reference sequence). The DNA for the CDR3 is TGTGCCAGCAGCCCCGGGACAGGGGGGAGAAATGAGCAGTTCTTC. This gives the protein CASSPGTGGRNEQFF.

The CDR3 sequence: CATSDSLRETQYF. The CDR3 DNA follows: TGTGCCACCAGTGATTCTCTACGGGAGACCCAGTACTTC. The V call is TRBV24-1, the J call TRBJ2-5; D remains ambiguous. The length of the CDR3 is 13 residues. V lost 2 bases to trimming and J lost 5 bases, with 8 bases between them. Germline assignment: CDR1 KGHDR and CDR2 SFDVKD.

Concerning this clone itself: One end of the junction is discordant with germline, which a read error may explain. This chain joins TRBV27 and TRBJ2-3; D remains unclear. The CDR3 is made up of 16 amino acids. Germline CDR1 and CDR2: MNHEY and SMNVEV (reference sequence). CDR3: CASCLTIQTYTDTQYF. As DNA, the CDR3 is TGTGCCAGCTGTTTAACTATTCAAACGTACACAGATACGCAGTATTTT.